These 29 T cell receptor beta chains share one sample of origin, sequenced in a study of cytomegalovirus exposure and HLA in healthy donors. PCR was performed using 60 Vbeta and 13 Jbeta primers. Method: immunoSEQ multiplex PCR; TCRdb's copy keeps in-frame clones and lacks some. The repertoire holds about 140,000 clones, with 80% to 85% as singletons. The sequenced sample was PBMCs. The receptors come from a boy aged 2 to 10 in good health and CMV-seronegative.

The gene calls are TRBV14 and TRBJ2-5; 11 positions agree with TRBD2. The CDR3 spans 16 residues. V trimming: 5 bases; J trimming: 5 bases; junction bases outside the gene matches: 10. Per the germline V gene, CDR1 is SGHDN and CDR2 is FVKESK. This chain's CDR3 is CASSTRLAGLLETQYF. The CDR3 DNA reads TGTGCCAGCAGCACGCGACTAGCGGGGTTGTTGGAGACCCAGTACTTC.

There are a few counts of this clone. The CDR3 sequence: CASSLAQDRAPEAFF. The CDR3 DNA reads TGTGCCAGCAGCTTAGCACAAGACAGGGCCCCTGAAGCTTTCTTT. This chain connects TRBV13 to TRBJ1-1, with 7 positions matching TRBD1. The CDR3 extends over 15 amino acids. V shed 1 base, J shed 6 bases, and the junction held 8 bases outside the gene matches. Germline CDR1 is PRHDT and CDR2 is FYEKMQ (reference sequence). The full variable domain, completed using reference TRBV13 and TRBJ1-1, is AAGVIQSPRHLIKEKRETATLKCYPIPRHDTVYWYQQGPGQDPQFLISFYEKMQSDKGSIPDRFSAQQFSDYHSELNMSSLELGDSALYFCASSLAQDRAPEAFFGQGTRLTVV.

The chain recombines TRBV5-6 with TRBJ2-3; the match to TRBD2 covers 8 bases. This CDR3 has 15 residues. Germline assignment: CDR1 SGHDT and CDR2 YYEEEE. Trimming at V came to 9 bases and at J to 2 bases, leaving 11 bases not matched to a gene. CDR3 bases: TGTGCCACCATTTACGGGGGGGGACTCACAGATACGCAGTATTTT. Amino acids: CATIYGGGLTDTQYF.

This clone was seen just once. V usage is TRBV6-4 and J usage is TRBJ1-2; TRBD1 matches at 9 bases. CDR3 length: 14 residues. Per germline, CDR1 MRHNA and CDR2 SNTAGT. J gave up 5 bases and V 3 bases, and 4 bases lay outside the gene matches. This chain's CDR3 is CASSETGGEYGYTF. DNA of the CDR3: TGTGCCAGCAGTGAGACAGGGGGGGAATATGGCTACACCTTC.

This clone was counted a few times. This CDR3 is CASRVTGAANYGYTF. Written as DNA, the CDR3 is TGTGCCAGCAGGGTAACAGGGGCAGCTAACTATGGCTACACCTTC. The V call is TRBV2, the J call TRBJ1-2; 7 bases agree with TRBD1. Germline V CDR1 and CDR2: SNHLY, FYNNEI. The CDR3 has 15 residues. V shed 6 bases, J shed 0 bases, and the junction held 7 bases outside the gene matches. Filled out from reference TRBV2 and TRBJ1-2, the complete variable domain reads EPEVTQTPSHQVTQMGQEVILRCVPISNHLYFYWYRQILGQKVEFLVSFYNNEISEKSEIFDDQFSVERPDGSNFTLKIRSTKLEDSAMYFCASRVTGAANYGYTFGSGTRLTVV.

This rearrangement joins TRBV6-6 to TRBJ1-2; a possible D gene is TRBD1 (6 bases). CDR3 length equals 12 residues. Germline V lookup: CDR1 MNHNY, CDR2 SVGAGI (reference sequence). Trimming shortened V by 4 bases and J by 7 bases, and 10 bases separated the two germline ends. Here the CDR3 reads CASSWTALGYTF. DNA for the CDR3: TGTGCCAGCAGTTGGACAGCCCTTGGCTACACCTTC.

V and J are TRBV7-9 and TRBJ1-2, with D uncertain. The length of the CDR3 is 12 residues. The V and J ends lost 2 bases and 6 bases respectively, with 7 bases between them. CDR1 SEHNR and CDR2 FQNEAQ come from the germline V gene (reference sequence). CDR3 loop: CASSLTRDGYTF. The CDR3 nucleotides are TGTGCCAGCAGCTTAACCCGGGATGGCTACACCTTC.

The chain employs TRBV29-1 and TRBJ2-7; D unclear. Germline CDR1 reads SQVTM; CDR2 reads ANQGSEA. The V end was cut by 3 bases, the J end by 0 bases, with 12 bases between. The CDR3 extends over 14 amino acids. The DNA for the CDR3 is TGCAGCGTTGAGGTCCCCGGTAGCTCCTACGAGCAGTACTTC. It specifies CSVEVPGSSYEQYF.

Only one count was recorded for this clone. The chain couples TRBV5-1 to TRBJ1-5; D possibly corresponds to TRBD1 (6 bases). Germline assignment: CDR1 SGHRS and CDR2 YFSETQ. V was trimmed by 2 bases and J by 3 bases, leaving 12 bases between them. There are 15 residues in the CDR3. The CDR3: CASSFAGQYNQPQHF. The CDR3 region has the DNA TGCGCCAGCAGCTTTGCCGGACAGTACAATCAGCCCCAGCATTTT.

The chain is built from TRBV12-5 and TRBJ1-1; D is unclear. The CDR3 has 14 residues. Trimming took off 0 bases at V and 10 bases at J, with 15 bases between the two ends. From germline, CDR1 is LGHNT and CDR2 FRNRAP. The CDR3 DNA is TGTGCTAGTGGTTTGGTACCTCGGTCGCGCGGAGCTTTCTTT. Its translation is CASGLVPRSRGAFF.

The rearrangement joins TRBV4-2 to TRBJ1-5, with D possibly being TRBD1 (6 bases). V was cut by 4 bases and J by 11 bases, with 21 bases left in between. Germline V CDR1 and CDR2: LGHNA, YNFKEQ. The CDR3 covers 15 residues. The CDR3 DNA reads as TGTGCCAGCAGCCTCGAGAAGTCGGGGGGCCGGGCCCAGCATTTT. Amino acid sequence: CASSLEKSGGRAQHF.

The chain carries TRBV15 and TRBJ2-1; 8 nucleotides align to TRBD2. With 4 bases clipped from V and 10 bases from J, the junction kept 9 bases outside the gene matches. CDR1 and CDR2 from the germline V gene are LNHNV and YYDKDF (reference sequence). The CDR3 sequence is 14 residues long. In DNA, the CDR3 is TGTGCCACCAGCACAGGGACTAGGGGTCACGAGCAGTTCTTC. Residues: CATSTGTRGHEQFF.

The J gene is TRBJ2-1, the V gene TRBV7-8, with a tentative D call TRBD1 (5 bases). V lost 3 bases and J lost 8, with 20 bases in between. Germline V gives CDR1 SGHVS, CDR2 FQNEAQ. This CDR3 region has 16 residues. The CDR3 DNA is TGTGCCAGCAGCTTCTACTCGGGCGGTGGGGCCTATGAGCAGTTCTTC. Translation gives CASSFYSGGGAYEQFF.

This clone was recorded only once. DNA for the CDR3: TGTGCCAGCAGCTTATCTAGCGGGGGGGCAAATACGCAGTATTTT. Amino acid sequence: CASSLSSGGANTQYF. V and J are TRBV7-9 and TRBJ2-3; 12 bases match TRBD2. J was trimmed by 7 bases and V by 2 bases; bases with no gene match: 4. Germline assignment: CDR1 SEHNR and CDR2 FQNEAQ (reference sequence). The CDR3 is made up of 15 amino acids.

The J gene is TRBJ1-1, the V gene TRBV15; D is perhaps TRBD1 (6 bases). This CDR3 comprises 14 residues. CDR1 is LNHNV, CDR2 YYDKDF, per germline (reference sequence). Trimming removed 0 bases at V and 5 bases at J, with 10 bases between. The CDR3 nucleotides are TGTGCCACCAGCAGAGAGGGCAGGGGTACTGAAGCTTTCTTT. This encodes CATSREGRGTEAFF.

The CDR3 loop reads CASSLTWRQGRHEQFF. The CDR3 region has the DNA TGTGCCAGCAGCCTCACTTGGAGACAGGGAAGGCATGAGCAGTTCTTC. The chain carries TRBV14 and TRBJ2-1; 7 bases match TRBD1. Per the germline V gene, CDR1 is SGHDN and CDR2 is FVKESK. CDR3 length: 16 residues. Trimming removed 4 bases from V and 8 bases from J; junction bases left unmatched: 14. Drawing the rest from reference TRBV14 and TRBJ2-1, the complete variable domain is EAGVTQFPSHSVIEKGQTVTLRCDPISGHDNLYWYRRVMGKEIKFLLHFVKESKQDESGMPNNRFLAERTGGTYSTLKVQPAELEDSGVYFCASSLTWRQGRHEQFFGPGTRLTVL.

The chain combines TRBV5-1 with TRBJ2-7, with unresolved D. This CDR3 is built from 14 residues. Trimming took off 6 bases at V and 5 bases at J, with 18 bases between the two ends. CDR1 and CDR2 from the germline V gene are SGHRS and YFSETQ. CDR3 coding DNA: TGCGCCAGCACCCAGACATCCAGCCTCAACGAGCAGTACTTC. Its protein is CASTQTSSLNEQYF.

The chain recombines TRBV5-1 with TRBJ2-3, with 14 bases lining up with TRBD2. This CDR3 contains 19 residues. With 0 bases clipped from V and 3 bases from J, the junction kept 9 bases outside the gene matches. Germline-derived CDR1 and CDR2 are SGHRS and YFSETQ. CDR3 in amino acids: CASSLEGTSGSYLTDTQYF. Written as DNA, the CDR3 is TGCGCCAGCAGCTTGGAAGGGACTAGCGGGAGTTACTTGACAGATACGCAGTATTTT.

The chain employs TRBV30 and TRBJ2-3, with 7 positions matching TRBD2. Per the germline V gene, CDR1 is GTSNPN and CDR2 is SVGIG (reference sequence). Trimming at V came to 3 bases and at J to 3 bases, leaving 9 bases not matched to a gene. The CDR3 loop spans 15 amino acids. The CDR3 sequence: CAWSRTREFTDTQYF. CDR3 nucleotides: TGTGCCTGGAGCCGGACTAGGGAGTTTACAGATACGCAGTATTTT.

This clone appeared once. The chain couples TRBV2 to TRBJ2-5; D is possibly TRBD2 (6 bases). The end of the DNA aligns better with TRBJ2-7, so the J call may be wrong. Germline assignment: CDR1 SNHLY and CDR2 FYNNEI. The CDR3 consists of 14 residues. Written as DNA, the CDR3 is TGTGCCAGCACCGACCTGACCGTGGAGGGCGAGCAGTACTTC. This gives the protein CASTDLTVEGEQYF.

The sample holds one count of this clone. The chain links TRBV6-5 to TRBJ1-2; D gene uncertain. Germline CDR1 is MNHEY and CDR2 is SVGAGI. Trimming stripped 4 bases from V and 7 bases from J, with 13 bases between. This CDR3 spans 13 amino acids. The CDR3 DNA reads TGTGCCAGCAGTTTCGGGGTTGTGGGTGGCTACACCTTC. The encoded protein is CASSFGVVGGYTF.

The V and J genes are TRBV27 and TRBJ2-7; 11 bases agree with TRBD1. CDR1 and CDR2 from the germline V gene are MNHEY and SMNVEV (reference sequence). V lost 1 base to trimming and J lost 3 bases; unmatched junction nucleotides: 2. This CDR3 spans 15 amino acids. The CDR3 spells CASSLWGTGGYEQYF. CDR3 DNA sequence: TGTGCCAGCAGTTTATGGGGGACAGGGGGCTACGAGCAGTACTTC.

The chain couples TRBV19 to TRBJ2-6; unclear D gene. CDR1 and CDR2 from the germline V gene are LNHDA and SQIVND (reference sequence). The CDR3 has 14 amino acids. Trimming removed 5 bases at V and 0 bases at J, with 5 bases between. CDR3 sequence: CASSQYSGANVLTF. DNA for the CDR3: TGTGCCAGTAGTCAGTACTCTGGGGCCAACGTCCTGACTTTC.

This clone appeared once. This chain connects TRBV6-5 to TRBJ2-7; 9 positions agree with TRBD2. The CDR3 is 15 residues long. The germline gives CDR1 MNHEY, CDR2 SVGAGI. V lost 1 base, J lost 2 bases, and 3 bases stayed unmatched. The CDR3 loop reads CASSYFGGGAYEQYF. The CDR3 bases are TGTGCCAGCAGTTACTTTGGCGGGGGGGCCTACGAGCAGTACTTC.

The CDR3 protein is CSVAFSSREKLFF. Here the CDR3 DNA reads TGCAGCGTTGCCTTCAGTTCCCGTGAAAAACTGTTTTTT. The chain recombines TRBV29-1 with TRBJ1-4; D remains unclear. The germline V gene has CDR1 SQVTM and CDR2 ANQGSEA. The V and J ends lost 4 bases and 7 bases respectively, with 13 bases between them. The length of the CDR3 is 13 residues.

In nucleotides, the CDR3 is TGTGCCAGCAGTCCTAGGGGCGCAGAGTTCTTC. It encodes CASSPRGAEFF. The chain couples TRBV28 to TRBJ2-1, with TRBD1 as a possible D gene (5 bases). The germline V gene encodes CDR1 MDHEN and CDR2 SYDVKM. The ends were cut back, 5 bases at V and 14 bases at J, with 13 bases in the middle. This CDR3 spans 11 amino acids. Variable domain in full (rest from reference TRBV28 and TRBJ2-1): DVKVTQSSRYLVKRTGEKVFLECVQDMDHENMFWYRQDPGLGLRLIYFSYDVKMKEKGDIPEGYSVSREKKERFSLILESASTNQTSMYLCASSPRGAEFFGPGTRLTVL.

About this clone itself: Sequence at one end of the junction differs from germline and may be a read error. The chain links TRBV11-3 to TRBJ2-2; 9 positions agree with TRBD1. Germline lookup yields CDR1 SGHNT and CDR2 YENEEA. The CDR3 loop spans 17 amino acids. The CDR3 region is CASRLGQGRFSTGELFF. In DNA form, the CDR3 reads TGTGCCAGCAGGTTAGGACAGGGGAGGTTTTCCACCGGGGAGCTGTTTTTT.

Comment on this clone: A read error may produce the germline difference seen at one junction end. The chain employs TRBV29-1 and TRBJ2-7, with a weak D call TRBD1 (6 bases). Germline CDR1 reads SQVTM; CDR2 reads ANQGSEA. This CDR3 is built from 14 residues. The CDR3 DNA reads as TGCAGCGCAAAGACAGGTCGCTCCTCCTACGAGCGGTACTTC. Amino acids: CSAKTGRSSYERYF.

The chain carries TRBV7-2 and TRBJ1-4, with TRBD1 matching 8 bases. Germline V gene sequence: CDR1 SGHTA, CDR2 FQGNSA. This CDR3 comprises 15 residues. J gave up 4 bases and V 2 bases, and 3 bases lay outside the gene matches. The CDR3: CASSLQGAGNEKLFF. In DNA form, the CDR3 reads TGTGCCAGCAGCTTACAGGGGGCGGGTAATGAAAAACTGTTTTTT. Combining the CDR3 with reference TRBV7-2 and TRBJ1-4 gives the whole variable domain GAGVSQSPSNKVTEKGKDVELRCDPISGHTALYWYRQSLGQGLEFLIYFQGNSAPDKSGLPSDRFSAERTGGSVSTLTIQRTQQEDSAVYLCASSLQGAGNEKLFFGSGTQLSVL.